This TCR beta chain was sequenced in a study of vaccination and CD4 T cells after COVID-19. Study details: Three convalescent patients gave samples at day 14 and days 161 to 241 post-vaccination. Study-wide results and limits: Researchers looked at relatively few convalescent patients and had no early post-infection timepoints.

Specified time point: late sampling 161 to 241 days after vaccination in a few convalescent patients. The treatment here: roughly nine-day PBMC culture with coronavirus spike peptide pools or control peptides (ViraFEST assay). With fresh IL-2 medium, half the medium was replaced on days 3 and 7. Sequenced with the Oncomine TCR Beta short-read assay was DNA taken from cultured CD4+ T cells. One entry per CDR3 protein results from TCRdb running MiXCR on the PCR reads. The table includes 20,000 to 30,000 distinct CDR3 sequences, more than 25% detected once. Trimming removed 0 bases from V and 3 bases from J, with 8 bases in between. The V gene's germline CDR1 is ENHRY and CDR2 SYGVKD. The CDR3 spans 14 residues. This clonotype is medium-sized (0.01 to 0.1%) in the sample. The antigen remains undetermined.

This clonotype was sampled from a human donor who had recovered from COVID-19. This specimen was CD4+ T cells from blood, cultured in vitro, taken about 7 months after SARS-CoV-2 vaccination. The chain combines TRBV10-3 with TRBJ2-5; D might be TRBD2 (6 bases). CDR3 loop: CAISESWGEETQYF. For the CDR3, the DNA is TGTGCCATCAGTGAGTCGTGGGGGGAAGAGACCCAGTACTTC.